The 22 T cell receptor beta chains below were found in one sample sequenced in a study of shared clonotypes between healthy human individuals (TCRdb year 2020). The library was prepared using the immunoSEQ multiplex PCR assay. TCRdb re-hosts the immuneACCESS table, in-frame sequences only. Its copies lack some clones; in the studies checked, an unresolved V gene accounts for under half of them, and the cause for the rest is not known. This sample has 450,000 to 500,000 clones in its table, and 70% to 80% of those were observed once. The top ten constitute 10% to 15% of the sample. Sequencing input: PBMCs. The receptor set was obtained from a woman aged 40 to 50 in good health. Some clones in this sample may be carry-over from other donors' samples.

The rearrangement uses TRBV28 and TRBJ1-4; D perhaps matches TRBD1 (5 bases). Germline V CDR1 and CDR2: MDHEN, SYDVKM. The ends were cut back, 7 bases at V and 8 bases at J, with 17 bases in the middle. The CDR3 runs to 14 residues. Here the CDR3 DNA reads TGTGCCAGCAATACCGGGGACGCGGTAGAAAAACTGTTTTTT. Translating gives CASNTGDAVEKLFF.

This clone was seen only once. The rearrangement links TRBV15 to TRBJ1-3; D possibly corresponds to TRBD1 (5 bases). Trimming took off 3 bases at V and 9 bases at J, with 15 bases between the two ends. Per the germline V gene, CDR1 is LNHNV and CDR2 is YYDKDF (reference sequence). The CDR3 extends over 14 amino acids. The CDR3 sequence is CATSSPTGVGTIYF. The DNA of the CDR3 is TGTGCCACCAGCAGTCCCACAGGAGTTGGCACCATATATTTT.

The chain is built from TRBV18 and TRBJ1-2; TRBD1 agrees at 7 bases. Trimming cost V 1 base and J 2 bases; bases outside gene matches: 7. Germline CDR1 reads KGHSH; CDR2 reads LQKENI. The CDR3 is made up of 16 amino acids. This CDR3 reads CASSPQQGGRNYGYTF. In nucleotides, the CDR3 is TGTGCCAGCTCACCACAGCAGGGGGGTAGGAACTATGGCTACACCTTC.

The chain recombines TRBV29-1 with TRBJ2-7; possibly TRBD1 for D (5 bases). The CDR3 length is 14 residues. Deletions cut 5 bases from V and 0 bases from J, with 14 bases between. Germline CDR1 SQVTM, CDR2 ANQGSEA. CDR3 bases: TGCAGCGTTCTTGAGGACACGAGCTCCTACGAGCAGTACTTC. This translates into CSVLEDTSSYEQYF.

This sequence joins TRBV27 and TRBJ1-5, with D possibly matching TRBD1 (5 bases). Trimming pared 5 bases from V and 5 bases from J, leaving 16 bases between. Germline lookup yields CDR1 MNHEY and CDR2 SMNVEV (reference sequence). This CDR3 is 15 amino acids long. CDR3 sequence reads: CASSPTGVPDQPQHF. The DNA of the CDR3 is TGTGCCAGCAGTCCCACAGGCGTCCCCGATCAGCCCCAGCATTTT.

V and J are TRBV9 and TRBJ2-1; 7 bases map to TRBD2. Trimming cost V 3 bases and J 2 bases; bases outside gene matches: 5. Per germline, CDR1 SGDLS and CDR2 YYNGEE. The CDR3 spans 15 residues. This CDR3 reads CASSAGTNPYNEQFF. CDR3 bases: TGTGCCAGCAGCGCAGGGACTAACCCCTACAATGAGCAGTTCTTC.

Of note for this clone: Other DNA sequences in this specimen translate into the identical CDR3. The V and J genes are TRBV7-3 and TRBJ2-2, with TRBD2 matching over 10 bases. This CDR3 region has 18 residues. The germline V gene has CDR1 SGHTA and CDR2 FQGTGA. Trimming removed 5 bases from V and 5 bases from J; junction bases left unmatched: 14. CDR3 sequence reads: CASSPLPSGRARTGELFF. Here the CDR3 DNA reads TGTGCCAGCAGCCCCCTCCCAAGCGGGAGGGCCCGAACCGGGGAGCTGTTTTTT.

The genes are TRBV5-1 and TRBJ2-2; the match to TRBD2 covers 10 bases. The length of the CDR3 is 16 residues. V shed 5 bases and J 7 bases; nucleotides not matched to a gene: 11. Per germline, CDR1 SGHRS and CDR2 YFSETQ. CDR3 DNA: TGCGCCAGCAGTCCAGCGGGAGGGGCAGACGGCGGGGAGCTGTTTTTT. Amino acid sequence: CASSPAGGADGGELFF.

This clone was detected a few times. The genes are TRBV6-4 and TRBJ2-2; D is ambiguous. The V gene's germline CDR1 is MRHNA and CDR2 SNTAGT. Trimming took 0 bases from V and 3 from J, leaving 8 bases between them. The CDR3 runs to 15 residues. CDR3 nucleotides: TGTGCCAGCAGTGACTCCTCGGGTCACACCGGGGAGCTGTTTTTT. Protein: CASSDSSGHTGELFF.

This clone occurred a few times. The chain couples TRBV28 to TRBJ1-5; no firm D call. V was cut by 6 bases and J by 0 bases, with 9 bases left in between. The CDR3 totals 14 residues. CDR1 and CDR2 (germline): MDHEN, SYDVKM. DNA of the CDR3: TGTGCCAGCAGGGCCCCAGATAGCAATCAGCCCCAGCATTTT. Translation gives CASRAPDSNQPQHF. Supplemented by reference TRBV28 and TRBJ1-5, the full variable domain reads DVKVTQSSRYLVKRTGEKVFLECVQDMDHENMFWYRQDPGLGLRLIYFSYDVKMKEKGDIPEGYSVSREKKERFSLILESASTNQTSMYLCASRAPDSNQPQHFGDGTRLSIL.

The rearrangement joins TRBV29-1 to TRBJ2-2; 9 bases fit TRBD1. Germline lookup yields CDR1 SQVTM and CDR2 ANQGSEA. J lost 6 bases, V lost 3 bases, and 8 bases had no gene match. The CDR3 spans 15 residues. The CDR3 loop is CSVEVQGAPPGELFF. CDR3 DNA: TGCAGCGTTGAGGTACAGGGGGCGCCCCCCGGGGAGCTGTTTTTT.

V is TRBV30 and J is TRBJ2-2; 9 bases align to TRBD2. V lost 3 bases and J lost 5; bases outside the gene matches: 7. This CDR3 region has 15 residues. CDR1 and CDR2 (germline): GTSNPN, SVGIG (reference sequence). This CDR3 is CAWRLAGEWTGELFF. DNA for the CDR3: TGTGCCTGGAGATTAGCGGGAGAGTGGACCGGGGAGCTGTTTTTT.

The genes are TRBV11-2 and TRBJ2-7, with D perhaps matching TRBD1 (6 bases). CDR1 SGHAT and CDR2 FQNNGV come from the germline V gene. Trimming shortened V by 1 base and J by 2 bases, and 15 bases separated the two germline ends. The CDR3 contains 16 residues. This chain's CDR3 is CASSLVPYRVAYEQYF. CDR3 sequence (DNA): TGTGCCAGCAGCTTAGTACCCTACAGGGTAGCCTACGAGCAGTACTTC.

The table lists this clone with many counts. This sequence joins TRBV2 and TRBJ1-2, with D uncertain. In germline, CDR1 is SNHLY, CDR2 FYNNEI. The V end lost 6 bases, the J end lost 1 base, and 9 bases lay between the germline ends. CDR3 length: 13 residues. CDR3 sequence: CASSLLFNYGYTF. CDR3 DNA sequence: TGTGCCAGCAGCCTCCTGTTTAACTATGGCTACACCTTC.

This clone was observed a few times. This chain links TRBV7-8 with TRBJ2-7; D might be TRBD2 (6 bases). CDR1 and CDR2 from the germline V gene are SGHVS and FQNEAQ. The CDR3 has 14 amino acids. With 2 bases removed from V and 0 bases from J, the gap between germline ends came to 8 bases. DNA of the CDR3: TGTGCCAGCAGCTTAAGGACTACCTCCTACGAGCAGTACTTC. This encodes CASSLRTTSYEQYF.

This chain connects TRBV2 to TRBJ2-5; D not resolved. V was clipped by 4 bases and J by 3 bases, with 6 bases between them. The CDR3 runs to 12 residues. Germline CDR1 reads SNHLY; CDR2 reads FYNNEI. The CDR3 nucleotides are TGTGCCAGCAGTGCCATCGAAGAGACCCAGTACTTC. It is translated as CASSAIEETQYF.

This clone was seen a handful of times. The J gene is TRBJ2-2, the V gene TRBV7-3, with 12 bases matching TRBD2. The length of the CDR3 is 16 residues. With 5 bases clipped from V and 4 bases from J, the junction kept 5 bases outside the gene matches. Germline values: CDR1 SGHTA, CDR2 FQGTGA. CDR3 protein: CASSLGLAGSTGELFF. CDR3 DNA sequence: TGTGCCAGCAGCCTCGGACTAGCGGGAAGCACCGGGGAGCTGTTTTTT. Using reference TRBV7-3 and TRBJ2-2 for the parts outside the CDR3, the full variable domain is GAGVSQTPSNKVTEKGKYVELRCDPISGHTALYWYRQSLGQGPEFLIYFQGTGAADDSGLPNDRFFAVRPEGSVSTLKIQRTERGDSAVYLCASSLGLAGSTGELFFGEGSRLTVL.

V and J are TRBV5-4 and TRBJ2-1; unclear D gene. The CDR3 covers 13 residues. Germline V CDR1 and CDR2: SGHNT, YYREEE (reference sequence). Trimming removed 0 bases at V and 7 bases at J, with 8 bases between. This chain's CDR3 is CASSLGTENEQFF. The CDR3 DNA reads TGTGCCAGCAGCTTGGGGACGGAGAATGAGCAGTTCTTC.

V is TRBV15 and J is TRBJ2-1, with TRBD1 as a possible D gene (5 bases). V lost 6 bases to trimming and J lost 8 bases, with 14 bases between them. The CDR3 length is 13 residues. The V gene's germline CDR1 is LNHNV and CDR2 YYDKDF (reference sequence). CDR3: CATRLDSYHEQFF. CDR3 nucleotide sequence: TGTGCCACCAGGCTAGACAGTTATCATGAGCAGTTCTTC.

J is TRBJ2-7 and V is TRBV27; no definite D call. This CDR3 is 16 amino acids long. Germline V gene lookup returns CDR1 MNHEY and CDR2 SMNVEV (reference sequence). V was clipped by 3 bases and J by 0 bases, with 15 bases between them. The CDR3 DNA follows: TGTGCCAGCAGTTTCCCACCATCTGCGTACTCCTACGAGCAGTACTTC. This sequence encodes CASSFPPSAYSYEQYF.

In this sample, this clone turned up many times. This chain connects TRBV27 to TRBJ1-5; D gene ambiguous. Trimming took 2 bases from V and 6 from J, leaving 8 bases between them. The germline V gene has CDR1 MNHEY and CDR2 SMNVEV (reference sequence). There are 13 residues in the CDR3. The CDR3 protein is CASSLTPPQPQHF. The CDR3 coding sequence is TGTGCCAGCAGTTTAACGCCTCCTCAGCCCCAGCATTTT.

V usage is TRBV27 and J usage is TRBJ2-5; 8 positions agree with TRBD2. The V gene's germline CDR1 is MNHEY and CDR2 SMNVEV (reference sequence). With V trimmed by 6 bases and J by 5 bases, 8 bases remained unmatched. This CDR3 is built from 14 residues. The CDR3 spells CASRRVAGIETQYF. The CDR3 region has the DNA TGTGCCAGCAGAAGGGTAGCGGGAATCGAGACCCAGTACTTC.